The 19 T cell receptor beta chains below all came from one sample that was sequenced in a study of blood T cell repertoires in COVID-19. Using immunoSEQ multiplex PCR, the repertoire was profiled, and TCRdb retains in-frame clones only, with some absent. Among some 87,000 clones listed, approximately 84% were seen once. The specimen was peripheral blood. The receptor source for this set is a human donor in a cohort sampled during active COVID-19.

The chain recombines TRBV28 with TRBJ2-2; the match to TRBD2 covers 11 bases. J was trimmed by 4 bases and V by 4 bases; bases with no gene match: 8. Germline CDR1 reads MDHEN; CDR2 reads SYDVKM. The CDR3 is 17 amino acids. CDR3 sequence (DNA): TGTGCCAGCAGTTCCCCCGGACTAGCGGGCCTCACCGGGGAGCTGTTTTTT. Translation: CASSSPGLAGLTGELFF.

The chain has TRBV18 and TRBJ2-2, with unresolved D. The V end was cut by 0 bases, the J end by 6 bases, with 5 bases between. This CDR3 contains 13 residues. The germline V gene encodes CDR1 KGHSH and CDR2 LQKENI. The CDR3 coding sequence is TGTGCCAGCTCACCACCGGGCCCCGGGGAGCTGTTTTTT. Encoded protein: CASSPPGPGELFF.

The CDR3 coding sequence is TGTGCCAGCAGTCGTACGGGACAGGTGACCTACGAGCAGTACTTC. It is translated as CASSRTGQVTYEQYF. The chain recombines TRBV5-4 with TRBJ2-7, with 8 bases lining up with TRBD1. J was trimmed by 2 bases and V by 5 bases; bases with no gene match: 9. The CDR3 length is 15 residues. The germline V gene has CDR1 SGHNT and CDR2 YYREEE (reference sequence).

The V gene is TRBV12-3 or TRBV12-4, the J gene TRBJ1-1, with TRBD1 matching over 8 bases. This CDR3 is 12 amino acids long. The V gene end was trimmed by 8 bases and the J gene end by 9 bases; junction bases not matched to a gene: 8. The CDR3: CASAGTGAKAFF. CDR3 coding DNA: TGTGCCAGCGCAGGGACAGGAGCTAAAGCTTTCTTT.

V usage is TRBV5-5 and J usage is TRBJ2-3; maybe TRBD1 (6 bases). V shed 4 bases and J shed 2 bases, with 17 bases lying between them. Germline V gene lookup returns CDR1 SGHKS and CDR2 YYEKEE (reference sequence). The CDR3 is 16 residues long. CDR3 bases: TGTGCCAGCAGCCGGCCGACAGGAACGGACACAGATACGCAGTATTTT. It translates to CASSRPTGTDTDTQYF.

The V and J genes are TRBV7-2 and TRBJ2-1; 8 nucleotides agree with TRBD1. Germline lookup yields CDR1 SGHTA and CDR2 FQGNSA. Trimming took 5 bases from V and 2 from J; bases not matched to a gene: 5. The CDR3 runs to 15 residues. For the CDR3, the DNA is TGTGCCAGCAGCCCCCAGGGGGCCCCCTACAATGAGCAGTTCTTC. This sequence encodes CASSPQGAPYNEQFF. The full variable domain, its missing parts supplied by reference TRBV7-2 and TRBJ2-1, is GAGVSQSPSNKVTEKGKDVELRCDPISGHTALYWYRQSLGQGLEFLIYFQGNSAPDKSGLPSDRFSAERTGGSVSTLTIQRTQQEDSAVYLCASSPQGAPYNEQFFGPGTRLTVL.

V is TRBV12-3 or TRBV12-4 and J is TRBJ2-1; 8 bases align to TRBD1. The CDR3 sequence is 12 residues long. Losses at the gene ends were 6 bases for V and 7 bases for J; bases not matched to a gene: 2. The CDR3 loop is CASSRQGNEQFF. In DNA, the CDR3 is TGTGCCAGCAGCAGACAGGGGAATGAGCAGTTCTTC.

As DNA, the CDR3 is TGCGCCAGCAGCCAAGGGCAATCGAACACAGATACGCAGTATTTT. It codes for CASSQGQSNTDTQYF. This rearrangement joins TRBV4-3 to TRBJ2-3, with D unresolved. The V end lost 1 base, the J end lost 2 bases, and 10 bases lay between the germline ends. Germline CDR1 LGHNA, CDR2 YSLEER. The CDR3 is 15 amino acids.

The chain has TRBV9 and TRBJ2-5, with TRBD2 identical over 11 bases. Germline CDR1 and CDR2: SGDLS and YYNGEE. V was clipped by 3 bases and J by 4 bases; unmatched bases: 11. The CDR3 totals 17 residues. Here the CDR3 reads CASSANLAGGPAETQYF. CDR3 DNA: TGTGCCAGCAGCGCTAATTTAGCGGGGGGGCCGGCAGAGACCCAGTACTTC. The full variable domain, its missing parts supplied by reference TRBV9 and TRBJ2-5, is DSGVTQTPKHLITATGQRVTLRCSPRSGDLSVYWYQQSLDQGLQFLIQYYNGEERAKGNILERFSAQQFPDLHSELNLSSLELGDSALYFCASSANLAGGPAETQYFGPGTRLLVL.

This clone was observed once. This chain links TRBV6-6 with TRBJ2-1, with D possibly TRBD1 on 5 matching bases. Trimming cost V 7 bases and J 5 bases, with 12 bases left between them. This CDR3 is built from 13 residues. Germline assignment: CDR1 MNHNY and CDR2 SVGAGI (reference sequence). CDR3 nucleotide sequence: TGTGCCAGCACGACCCAGGGCAACAATGAGCAGTTCTTC. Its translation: CASTTQGNNEQFF.

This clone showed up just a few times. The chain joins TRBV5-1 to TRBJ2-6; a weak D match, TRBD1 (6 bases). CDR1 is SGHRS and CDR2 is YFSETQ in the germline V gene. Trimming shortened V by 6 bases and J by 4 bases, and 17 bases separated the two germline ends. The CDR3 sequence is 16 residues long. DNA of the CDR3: TGCGCCAGCACCGAACTCACAGGGTACGGGGCCAACGTCCTGACTTTC. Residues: CASTELTGYGANVLTF. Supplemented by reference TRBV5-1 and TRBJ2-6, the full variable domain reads KAGVTQTPRYLIKTRGQQVTLSCSPISGHRSVSWYQQTPGQGLQFLFEYFSETQRNKGNFPGRFSGRQFSNSRSEMNVSTLELGDSALYLCASTELTGYGANVLTFGAGSRLTVL.

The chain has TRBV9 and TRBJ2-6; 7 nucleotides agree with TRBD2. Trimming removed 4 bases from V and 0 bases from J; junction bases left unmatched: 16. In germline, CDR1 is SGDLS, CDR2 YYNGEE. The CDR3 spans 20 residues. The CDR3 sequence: CASSLSAGGDSTSGANVLTF. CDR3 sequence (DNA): TGTGCCAGCAGCCTATCTGCTGGGGGGGACTCAACCTCTGGGGCCAACGTCCTGACTTTC.

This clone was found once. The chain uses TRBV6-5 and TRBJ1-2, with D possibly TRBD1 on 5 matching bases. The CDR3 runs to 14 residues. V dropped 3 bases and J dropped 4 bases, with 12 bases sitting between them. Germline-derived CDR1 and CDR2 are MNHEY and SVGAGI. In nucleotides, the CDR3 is TGTGCCAGCAGTTATGGGAATGGGGCCTATGGCTACACCTTC. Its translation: CASSYGNGAYGYTF.

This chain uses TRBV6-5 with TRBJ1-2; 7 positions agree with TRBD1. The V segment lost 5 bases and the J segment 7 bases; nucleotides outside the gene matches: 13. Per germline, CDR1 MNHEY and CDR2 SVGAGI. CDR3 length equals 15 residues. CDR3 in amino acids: CASSQRPGQPRGYTF. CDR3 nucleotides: TGTGCCAGCAGTCAACGCCCGGGACAGCCGCGTGGCTACACCTTC.

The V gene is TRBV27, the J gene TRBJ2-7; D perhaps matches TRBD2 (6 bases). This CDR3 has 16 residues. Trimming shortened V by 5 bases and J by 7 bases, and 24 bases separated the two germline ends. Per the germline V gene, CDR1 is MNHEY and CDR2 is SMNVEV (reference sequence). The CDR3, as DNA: TGTGCCAGCAGTCTCCTTCCTAATAGCGGAGACCTGGAGCAGTACTTC. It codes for CASSLLPNSGDLEQYF.

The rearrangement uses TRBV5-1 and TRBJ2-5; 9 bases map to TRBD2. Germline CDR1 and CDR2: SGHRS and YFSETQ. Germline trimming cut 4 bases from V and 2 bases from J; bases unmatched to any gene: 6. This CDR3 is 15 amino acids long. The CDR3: CASSRFSGGQETQYF. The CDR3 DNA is TGCGCCAGCAGCAGATTTAGCGGGGGACAAGAGACCCAGTACTTC.

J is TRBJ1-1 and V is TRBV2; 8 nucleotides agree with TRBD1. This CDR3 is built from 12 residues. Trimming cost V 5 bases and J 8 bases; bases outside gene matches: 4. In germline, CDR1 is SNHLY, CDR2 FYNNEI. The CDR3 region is CASSFGQGEAFF. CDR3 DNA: TGTGCCAGCAGTTTCGGACAGGGCGAAGCTTTCTTT.

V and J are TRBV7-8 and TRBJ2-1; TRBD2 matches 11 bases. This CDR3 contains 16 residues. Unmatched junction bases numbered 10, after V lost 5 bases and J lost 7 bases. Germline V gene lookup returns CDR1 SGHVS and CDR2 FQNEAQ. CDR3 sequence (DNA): TGTGCCAGCAGCCCGCCGACTAGCGGGATCAGGAATGAGCAGTTCTTC. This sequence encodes CASSPPTSGIRNEQFF.

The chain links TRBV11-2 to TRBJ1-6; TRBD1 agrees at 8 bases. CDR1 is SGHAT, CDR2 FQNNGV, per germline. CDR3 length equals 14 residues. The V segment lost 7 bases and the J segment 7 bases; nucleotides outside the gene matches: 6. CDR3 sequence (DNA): TGTGCCAGCAACCCACAGGGGGTCAATTCACCCCTCCACTTT. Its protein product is CASNPQGVNSPLHF.